This T cell receptor (beta chain) was documented in a study of blood T cell repertoires in COVID-19. Study in general: Nucleic acid was either cDNA or gDNA, and it came from T cells, B-cell-depleted T cells, or PBMCs.

Authors' analysis steps: Reference gene primers were amplified, and this amplification served to estimate nucleated cell counts. This table comes from immunoSEQ multiplex PCR, and its TCRdb copy is limited to in-frame clones, with some not included. V and J calls and clone size come straight from that table; D and trimming were deduced from the DNA. The data show roughly 180,000 clones, with about four fifths seen just once and around 8% held by the top ten. Germline V CDR1 and CDR2: SGHTS, YDEGEE. The CDR3 loop spans 13 amino acids. V was pared by 2 bases and J by 7 bases, with 5 bases of the junction left unmatched.

The TCR was taken from a woman in her sixties with COVID-19, enrolled during active disease. The chain uses TRBV5-8 and TRBJ1-2, with 7 bases matching TRBD1. Sequencing was carried out using peripheral blood. The CDR3 coding sequence is TGTGCCAGCAGCTTCAGGGGACAGAGTGGCTACACCTTC. This translates into CASSFRGQSGYTF.